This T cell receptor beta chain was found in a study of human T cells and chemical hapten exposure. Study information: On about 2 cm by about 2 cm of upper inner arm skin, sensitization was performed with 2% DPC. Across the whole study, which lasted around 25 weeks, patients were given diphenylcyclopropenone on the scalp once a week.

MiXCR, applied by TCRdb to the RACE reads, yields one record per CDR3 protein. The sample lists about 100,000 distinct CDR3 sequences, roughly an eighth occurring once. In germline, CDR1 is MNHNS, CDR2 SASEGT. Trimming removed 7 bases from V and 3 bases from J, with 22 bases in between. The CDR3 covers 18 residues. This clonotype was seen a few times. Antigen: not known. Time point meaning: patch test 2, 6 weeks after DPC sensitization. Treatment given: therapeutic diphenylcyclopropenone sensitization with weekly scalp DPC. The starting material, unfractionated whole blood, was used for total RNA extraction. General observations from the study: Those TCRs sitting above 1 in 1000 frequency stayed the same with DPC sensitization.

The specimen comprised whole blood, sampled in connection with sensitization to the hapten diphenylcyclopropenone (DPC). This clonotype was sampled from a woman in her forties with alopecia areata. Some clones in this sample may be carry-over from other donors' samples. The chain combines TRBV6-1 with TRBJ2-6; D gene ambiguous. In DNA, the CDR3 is TGTGCCAGCACCCACGAACCAGCCCCCCTAGGTGGGGCCAACGTCCTGACTTTC. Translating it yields CASTHEPAPLGGANVLTF.